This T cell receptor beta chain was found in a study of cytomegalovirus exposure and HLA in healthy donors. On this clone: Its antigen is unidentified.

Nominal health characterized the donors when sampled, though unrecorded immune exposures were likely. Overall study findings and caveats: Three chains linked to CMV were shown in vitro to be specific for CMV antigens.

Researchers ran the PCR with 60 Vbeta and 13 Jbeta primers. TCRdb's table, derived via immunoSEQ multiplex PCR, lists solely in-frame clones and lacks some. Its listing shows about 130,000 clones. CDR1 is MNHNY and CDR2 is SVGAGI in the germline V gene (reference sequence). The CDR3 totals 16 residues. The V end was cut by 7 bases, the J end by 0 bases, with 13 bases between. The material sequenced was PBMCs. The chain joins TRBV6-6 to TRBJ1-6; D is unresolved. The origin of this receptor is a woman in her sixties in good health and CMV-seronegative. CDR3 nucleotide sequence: TGTGCCAGCACCCTACTACGGAGCTCCTATAATTCACCCCTCCACTTT. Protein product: CASTLLRSSYNSPLHF.